This T cell receptor beta chain was profiled in a study of cytomegalovirus exposure and HLA in healthy donors. 13 Jbeta primers and 60 Vbeta primers were used for the PCR. This table comes from immunoSEQ multiplex PCR, and its TCRdb copy is limited to in-frame clones, with some not included. The table has roughly 100,000 clones, just under 75% seen once. V lost 8 bases and J lost 9, with 14 bases in between. CDR1 SGHTA and CDR2 FQGTGA come from the germline V gene. The length of the CDR3 is 12 residues. The V and J genes are TRBV7-3 and TRBJ2-1; tentatively, D is TRBD2 (6 bases). This TCR came from a man aged 45 to 65 in good health and CMV-seropositive. Specimen: PBMCs. Here the CDR3 DNA reads TGTGCCAGCGGCGGGGTGCGCGGTGAGCAGTTCTTC. Translated, it gives CASGGVRGEQFF.